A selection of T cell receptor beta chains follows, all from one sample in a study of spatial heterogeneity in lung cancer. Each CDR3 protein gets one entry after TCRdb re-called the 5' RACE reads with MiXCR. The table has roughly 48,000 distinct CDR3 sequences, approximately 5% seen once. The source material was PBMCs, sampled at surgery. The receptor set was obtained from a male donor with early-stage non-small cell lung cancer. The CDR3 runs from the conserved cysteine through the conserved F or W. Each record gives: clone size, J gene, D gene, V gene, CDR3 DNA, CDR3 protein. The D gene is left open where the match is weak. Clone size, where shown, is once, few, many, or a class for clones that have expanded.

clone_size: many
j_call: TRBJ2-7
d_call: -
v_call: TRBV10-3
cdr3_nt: TGTGCCATCAACCCTCAGGCAAGTTCGGACGAGCAGTACTTC
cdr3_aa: CAINPQASSDEQYF

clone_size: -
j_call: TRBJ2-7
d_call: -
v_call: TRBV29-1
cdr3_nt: TGCAGCGTGGCAACCTACAGCTACGAGCAGTACTTC
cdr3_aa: CSVATYSYEQYF

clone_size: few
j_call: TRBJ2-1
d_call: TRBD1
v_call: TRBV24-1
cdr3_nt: TGTGCCACCAGTGAGCTAACCGGGACAGGGGGCAATGAGCAGTTCTTC
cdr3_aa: CATSELTGTGGNEQFF

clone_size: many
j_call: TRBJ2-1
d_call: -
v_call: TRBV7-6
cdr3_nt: TGTGCCAGCAGCTTAGCTCTTGGCGGGACCTACAATGAGCAGTTCTTC
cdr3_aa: CASSLALGGTYNEQFF

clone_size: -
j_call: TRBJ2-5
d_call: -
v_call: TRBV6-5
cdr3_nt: TGTGCCAGCACACCTAAGGCGACTACCCAAGAGACCCAGTACTTC
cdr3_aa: CASTPKATTQETQYF

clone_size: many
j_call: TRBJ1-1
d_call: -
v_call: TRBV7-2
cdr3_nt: TGTGCCACCCTGAAATCCCTGAACACTGAAGCTTTCTTT
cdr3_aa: CATLKSLNTEAFF

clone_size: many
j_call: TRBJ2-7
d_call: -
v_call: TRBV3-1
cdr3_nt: TGTGCCAGCAGCCGGCTGGGAGGCGAGCAGTACTTC
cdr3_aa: CASSRLGGEQYF

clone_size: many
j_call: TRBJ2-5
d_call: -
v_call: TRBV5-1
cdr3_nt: TGCGCCAGCAGCTTGGTGGGCAGGGCCCAAGAGACCCAGTACTTC
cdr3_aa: CASSLVGRAQETQYF

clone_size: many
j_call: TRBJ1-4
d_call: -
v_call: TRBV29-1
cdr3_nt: TGCAGCGTTGAATACGATGAAAAACTGTTTTTT
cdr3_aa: CSVEYDEKLFF

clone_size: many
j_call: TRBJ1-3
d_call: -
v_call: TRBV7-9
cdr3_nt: TGTGCCAGCAGCTTAGTGACTTCCTCCTCCTATTTT
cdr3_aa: CASSLVTSSSYF

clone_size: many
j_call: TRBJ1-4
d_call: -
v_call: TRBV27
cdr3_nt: TGTGCCAGCAGTTCCCTCCCGGGACTTCGGGGTGAAAAACTGTTTTTT
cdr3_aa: CASSSLPGLRGEKLFF

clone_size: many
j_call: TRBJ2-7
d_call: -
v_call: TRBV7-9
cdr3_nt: TGTGCCAGCAGCTCTAATCGAGGGGGGACAGTTTTTCAGAGCCCCTACGAGCAGTACTTC
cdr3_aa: CASSSNRGGTVFQSPYEQYF

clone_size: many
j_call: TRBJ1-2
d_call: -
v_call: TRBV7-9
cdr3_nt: TGTGCCAGAGAGGACAACTATGGCTACACCTTC
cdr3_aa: CAREDNYGYTF

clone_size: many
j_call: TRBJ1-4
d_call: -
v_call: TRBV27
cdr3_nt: TGTGCCAGCAGTTTCCGACAGCCCTTAGCGGAAAAACTGTTTTTT
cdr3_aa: CASSFRQPLAEKLFF

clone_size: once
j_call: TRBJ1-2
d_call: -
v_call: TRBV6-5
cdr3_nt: TGTGCCAGCAGTCCCGTCGGAGGCATCTCCCCTTATGGCTACACCTTC
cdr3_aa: CASSPVGGISPYGYTF

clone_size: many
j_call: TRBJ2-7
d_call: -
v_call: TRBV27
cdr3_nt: TGTGCCAGCAGTTTATCGCTGTTTGGGGGCTACGAGCAGTACTTC
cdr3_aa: CASSLSLFGGYEQYF

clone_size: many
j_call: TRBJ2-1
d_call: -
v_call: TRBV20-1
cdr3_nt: TGCAGTGCTAGAGATTCCGGGCGTCCCTCCTACAATGAGCAGTTCTTC
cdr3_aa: CSARDSGRPSYNEQFF

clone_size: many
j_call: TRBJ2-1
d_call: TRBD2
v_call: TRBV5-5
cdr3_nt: TGTGCCAGCAGCCCTAGCGGGGTCGGCTCCTACAATGAGCAGTTCTTC
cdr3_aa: CASSPSGVGSYNEQFF

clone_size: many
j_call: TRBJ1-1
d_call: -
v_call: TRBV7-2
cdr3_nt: TGTGCCAGCAGCTTACTTAGGGGCATGAACACTGAAGCTTTCTTT
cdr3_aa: CASSLLRGMNTEAFF

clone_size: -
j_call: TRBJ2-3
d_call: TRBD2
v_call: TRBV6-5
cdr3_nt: TGTGCCAGCAGTTCCCCGGGACTAGCGGGAGTATTGCAGTATTTT
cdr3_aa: CASSSPGLAGVLQYF

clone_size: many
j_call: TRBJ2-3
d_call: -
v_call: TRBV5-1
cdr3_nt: TGCGCCAGCAGCTCCCTTTCGACCGGACCCACGCAGTATTTT
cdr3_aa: CASSSLSTGPTQYF

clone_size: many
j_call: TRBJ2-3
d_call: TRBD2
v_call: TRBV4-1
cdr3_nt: TGCGCCAGCAGCCACTCGACCGGGACTAGCGGGAGAGGAGATACGCAGTATTTT
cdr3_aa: CASSHSTGTSGRGDTQYF

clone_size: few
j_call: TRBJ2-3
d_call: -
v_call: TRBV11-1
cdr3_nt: TGTGCCAGCAGAAATCTGGCAGTGGGGGATACGCAGTATTTT
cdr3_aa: CASRNLAVGDTQYF

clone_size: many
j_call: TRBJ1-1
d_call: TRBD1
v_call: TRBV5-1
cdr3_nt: TGCGCCAGCAGCTTCACAGGGGATATCACTGAAGCTTTCTTT
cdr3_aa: CASSFTGDITEAFF

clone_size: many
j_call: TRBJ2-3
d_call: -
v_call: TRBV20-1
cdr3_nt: TGCAGTGTAAGCCCGGGGACCCGGGCCGATACGCAGTATTTT
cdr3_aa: CSVSPGTRADTQYF

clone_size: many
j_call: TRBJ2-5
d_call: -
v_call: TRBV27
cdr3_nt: TGTGCCAGCAGTTTCTCGGCCGCCAGGGCCCAGGGGGAGACCCAGTACTTC
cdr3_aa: CASSFSAARAQGETQYF

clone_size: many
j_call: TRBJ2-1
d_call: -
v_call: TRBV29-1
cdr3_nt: TGCAGCGTTGGGGATGGAAACCTCGCCACTGAGCAGTTCTTC
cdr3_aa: CSVGDGNLATEQFF

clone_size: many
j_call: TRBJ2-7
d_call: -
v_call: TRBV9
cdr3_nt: TGTGCCAGCAGCGTGGACGGCAGCTCCTACGAGCAGTACTTC
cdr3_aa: CASSVDGSSYEQYF

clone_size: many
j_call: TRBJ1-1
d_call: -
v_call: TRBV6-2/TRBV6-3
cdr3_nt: TGTGCCAGCAAATCCGGCGGATCGGACAGCACTGAAGCTTTCTTT
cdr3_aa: CASKSGGSDSTEAFF

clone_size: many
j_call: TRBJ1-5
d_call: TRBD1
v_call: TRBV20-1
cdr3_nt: TGCAGTGCCGTTCGGACAGGGGGTTATCAGCCCCAGCATTTT
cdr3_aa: CSAVRTGGYQPQHF

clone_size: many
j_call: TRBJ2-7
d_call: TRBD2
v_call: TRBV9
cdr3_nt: TGTGCCAGCAGTGAAATCGGGACTAGCGGCGAGCAGTACTTC
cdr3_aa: CASSEIGTSGEQYF

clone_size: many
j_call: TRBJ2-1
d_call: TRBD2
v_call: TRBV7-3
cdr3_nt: TGTGCCAGCAGCTTGGCGGGACTAGCCGACAATGAGCAGTTCTTC
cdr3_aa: CASSLAGLADNEQFF

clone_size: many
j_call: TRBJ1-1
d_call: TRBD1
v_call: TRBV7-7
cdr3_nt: TGTGCCAGCAGCCGCGACAGGGGCACTGAAGCTTTCTTT
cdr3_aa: CASSRDRGTEAFF

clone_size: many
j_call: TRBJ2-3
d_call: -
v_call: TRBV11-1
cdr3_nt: TGTGCCAGCAGCTTAGCAAGCTGGGTGGATACGCAGTATTTT
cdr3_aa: CASSLASWVDTQYF

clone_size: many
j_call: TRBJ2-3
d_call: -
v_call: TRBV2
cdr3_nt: TGTGCCAGCAGTCCCCGACGTACAGATACGCAGTATTTT
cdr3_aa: CASSPRRTDTQYF

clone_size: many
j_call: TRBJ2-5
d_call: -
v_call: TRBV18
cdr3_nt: TGTGCCAGCTCACCACGTCGGGGTGGAGAGACCCAGTACTTC
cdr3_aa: CASSPRRGGETQYF

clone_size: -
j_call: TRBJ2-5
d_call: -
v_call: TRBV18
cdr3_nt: TGTGCCAGCTCAGCGGACCTGGGGGAGACCCAGTACTTC
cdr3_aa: CASSADLGETQYF

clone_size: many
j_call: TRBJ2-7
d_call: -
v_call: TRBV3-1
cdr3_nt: TGTGCCAGCAGCCGCGATATGGACTCGGCAGCCCGGCACGAGCAGTACTTC
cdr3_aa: CASSRDMDSAARHEQYF

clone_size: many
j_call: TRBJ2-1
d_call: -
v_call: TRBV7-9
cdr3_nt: TGTGCCAGCAGCTTCGAGGGAGTGGAGCAGTTCTTC
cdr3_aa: CASSFEGVEQFF

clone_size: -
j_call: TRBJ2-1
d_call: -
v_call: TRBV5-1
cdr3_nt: TGCGCCAGCAGGGACAGTCTCTACAATGAGCAGTTCTTC
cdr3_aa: CASRDSLYNEQFF

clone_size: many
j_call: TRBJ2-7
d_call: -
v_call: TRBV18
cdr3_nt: TGTGCCAGCTCAGCTTACCAGGGATCCTACGAGCAGTACTTC
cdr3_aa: CASSAYQGSYEQYF

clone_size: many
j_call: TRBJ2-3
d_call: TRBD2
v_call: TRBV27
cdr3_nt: TGTGCCAGCAAATCCCCGGGACTAGGAGGAGGAGATACGCAGTATTTT
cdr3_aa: CASKSPGLGGGDTQYF

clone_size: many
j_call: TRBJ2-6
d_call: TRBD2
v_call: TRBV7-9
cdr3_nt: TGTGCCAGCAACCCCGGACTAGCGGGCTTCTCTGGGGCCAACGTCCTGACTTTC
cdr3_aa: CASNPGLAGFSGANVLTF

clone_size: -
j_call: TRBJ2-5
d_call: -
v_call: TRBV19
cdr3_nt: TGTGCCAGTAGTATATACGGCTCACCCTTACAAACCCAGTACTTC
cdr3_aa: CASSIYGSPLQTQYF

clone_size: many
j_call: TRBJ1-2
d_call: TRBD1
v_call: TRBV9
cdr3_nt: TGTGCCAGCAGCGTAGTAGGACAGGGCGATGGCTACACCTTC
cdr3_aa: CASSVVGQGDGYTF

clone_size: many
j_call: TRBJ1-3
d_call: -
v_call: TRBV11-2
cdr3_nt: TGTGCCAGCAGCCCCGACAGGCGCCTGCGAAACACCATATATTTT
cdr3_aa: CASSPDRRLRNTIYF

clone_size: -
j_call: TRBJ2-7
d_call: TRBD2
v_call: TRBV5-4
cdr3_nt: TGTGTCAGCAGCTCTGGACCCTCGACTAGCGGGAGAACATACGAGCAGTACTTC
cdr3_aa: CVSSSGPSTSGRTYEQYF

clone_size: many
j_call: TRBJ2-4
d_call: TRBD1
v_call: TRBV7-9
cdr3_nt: TGTGCCAGCAGCTTATCTCAGGGAGGGGACAGGGAAAACATTCAGTACTTC
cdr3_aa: CASSLSQGGDRENIQYF

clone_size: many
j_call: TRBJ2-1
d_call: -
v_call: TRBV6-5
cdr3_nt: TGTGCCAGCAGTCCCCAAAACAATGAGCAGTTCTTC
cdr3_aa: CASSPQNNEQFF

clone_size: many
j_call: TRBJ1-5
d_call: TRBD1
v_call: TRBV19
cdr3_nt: TGTGCCAGTAGTCCGGTCCGACAGGGGATCGATCAGCCCCAGCATTTT
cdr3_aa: CASSPVRQGIDQPQHF

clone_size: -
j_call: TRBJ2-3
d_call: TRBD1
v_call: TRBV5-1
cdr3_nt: TGCGCCAGCAGCTTGGCCACCGGACAGGGCACAGATACGCAGTATTTT
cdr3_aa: CASSLATGQGTDTQYF

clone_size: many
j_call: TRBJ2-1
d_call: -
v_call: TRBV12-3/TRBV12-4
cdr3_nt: TGTGCCAGCACAACGGGGACGCTCGCCTACAATGAGCAGTTCTTC
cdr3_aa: CASTTGTLAYNEQFF

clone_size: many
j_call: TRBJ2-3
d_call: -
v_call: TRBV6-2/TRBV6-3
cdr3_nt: TGTGCCAGCAGTTACCTCCGGACAGCTAGCACAGATACGCAGTATTTT
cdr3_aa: CASSYLRTASTDTQYF

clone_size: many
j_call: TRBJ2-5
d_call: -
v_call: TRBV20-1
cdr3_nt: TGCAGTGCTAGAGATATGAGACTCCAAGAGACCCAGTACTTC
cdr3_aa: CSARDMRLQETQYF

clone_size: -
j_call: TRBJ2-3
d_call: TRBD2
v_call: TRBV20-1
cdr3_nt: TGCAGTGCTAGAGCTGCCCTGGGTAGCGGGAGAATCGATACGCAGTATTTT
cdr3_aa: CSARAALGSGRIDTQYF

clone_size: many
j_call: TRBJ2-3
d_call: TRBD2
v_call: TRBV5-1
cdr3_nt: TGCGCCAGCTCACTAGCGGGAGTAGCAGATACGCAGTATTTT
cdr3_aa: CASSLAGVADTQYF

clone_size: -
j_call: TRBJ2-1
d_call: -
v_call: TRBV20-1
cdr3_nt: TGCAGTGCTAGCGGGGACGACTACAATGAGCAGTTCTTC
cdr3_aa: CSASGDDYNEQFF

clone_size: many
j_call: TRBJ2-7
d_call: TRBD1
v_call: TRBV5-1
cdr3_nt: TGCGCCAGCAGCTTGGCTCCCGGGACAGACGAGCAGTACTTC
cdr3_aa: CASSLAPGTDEQYF

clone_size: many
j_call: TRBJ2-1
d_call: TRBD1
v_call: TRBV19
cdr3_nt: TGTGCCAGTAGTCCCTTGGACAGGGGAGGCTCCTACAATGAGCAGTTCTTC
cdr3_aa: CASSPLDRGGSYNEQFF

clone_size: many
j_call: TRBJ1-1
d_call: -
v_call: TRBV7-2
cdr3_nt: TGTGCCAGCAGCTTAGTTGCACAGAACACTGAAGCTTTCTTT
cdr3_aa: CASSLVAQNTEAFF